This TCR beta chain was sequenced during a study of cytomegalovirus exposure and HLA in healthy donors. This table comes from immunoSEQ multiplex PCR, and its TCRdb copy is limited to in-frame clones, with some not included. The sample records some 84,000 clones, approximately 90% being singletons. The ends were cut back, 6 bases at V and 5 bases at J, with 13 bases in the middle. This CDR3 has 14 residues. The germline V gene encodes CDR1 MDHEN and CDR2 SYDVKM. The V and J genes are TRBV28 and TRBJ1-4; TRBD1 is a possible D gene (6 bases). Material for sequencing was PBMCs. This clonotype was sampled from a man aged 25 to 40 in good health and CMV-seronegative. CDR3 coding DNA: TGTGCCAGCAGCTCTGACAGGAGAAATGAAAAACTGTTTTTT. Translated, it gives CASSSDRRNEKLFF.